Listed here are 11 T cell receptor beta chains from one sample, sequenced in a study of blood T cell repertoires in COVID-19. Sequencing was performed with immunoSEQ multiplex PCR; in TCRdb, only in-frame clones are kept and a portion is missing. The data contain under 200,000 clones, almost 90% of them seen just once; the ten biggest clones take up about 1.6%. Sequenced: peripheral blood. All receptors derive from a man aged 18 to 30 with active or convalescent COVID-19.

The rearrangement uses TRBV7-2 and TRBJ2-7, with 10 bases fitting TRBD2. This CDR3 contains 14 residues. The ends lost 5 bases at V and 2 bases at J; junction bases unmatched: 3. Looked up from germline, CDR1 is SGHTA and CDR2 is FQGNSA. The CDR3 loop reads CASSRTSGTYEQYF. The CDR3 DNA is TGTGCCAGCAGCAGGACTAGCGGCACCTACGAGCAGTACTTC.

The chain recombines TRBV29-1 with TRBJ2-7; possible D gene TRBD2, 6 bases. The CDR3 length is 13 residues. The germline V and J ends were trimmed by 4 bases and 7 bases, with 17 bases remaining between them. Germline assignment: CDR1 SQVTM and CDR2 ANQGSEA. CDR3 DNA: TGCAGCGTTGGCCTTGGAGGGGACCGAGAGCAGTACTTC. Residues: CSVGLGGDREQYF.

The genes are TRBV19 and TRBJ1-5, with D maybe TRBD1 (6 bases). V lost 3 bases, J lost 9 bases, and 9 bases lay in between. Germline V gene data show CDR1 as LNHDA and CDR2 as SQIVND (reference sequence). This CDR3 has 12 amino acids. CDR3 sequence reads: CASSMRGGPQHF. The CDR3 DNA sequence: TGTGCCAGTAGTATGAGGGGGGGGCCCCAGCATTTT.

CDR3 amino acids: CASKRTGNEQFF. The CDR3 DNA reads TGTGCCAGCAAACGGACAGGGAATGAGCAGTTCTTC. The chain uses TRBV11-2 and TRBJ2-1; TRBD1 matches 8 bases. After removal of 7 bases from V and 7 bases from J, the junction contained 3 bases not matched to a gene. Germline CDR1 is SGHAT and CDR2 is FQNNGV. This CDR3 region has 12 residues.

V usage is TRBV18 and J usage is TRBJ1-1; D remains unclear. This CDR3 is 14 amino acids long. The germline V gene has CDR1 KGHSH and CDR2 LQKENI. The V end was cut by 3 bases, the J end by 2 bases, with 10 bases between. CDR3 region: CASSPAPANTEAFF. The CDR3 DNA sequence: TGTGCCAGCTCACCCGCGCCCGCAAACACTGAAGCTTTCTTT.

The chain employs TRBV18 and TRBJ2-1; perhaps TRBD1 as D (5 bases). Trimming removed 3 bases from V and 3 bases from J, with 15 bases in between. Germline assignment: CDR1 KGHSH and CDR2 LQKENI. The CDR3 totals 16 residues. CDR3 protein: CASSPSSRQIYNEQFF. In DNA, the CDR3 is TGTGCCAGCTCACCGTCCTCGAGACAGATCTACAATGAGCAGTTCTTC.

The V call is TRBV5-4, the J call TRBJ1-2; 8 bases are a match to TRBD1. CDR1 is SGHNT, CDR2 YYREEE, per germline (reference sequence). The CDR3 runs to 16 residues. Germline trimming cut 4 bases from V and 5 bases from J; bases unmatched to any gene: 13. The CDR3 loop is CASSIGTGRLGYGYTF. CDR3 DNA sequence: TGTGCCAGCAGCATTGGGACAGGTCGACTAGGGTATGGCTACACCTTC.

V usage is TRBV7-9 and J usage is TRBJ2-6; D remains ambiguous. Germline assignment: CDR1 SEHNR and CDR2 FQNEAQ (reference sequence). The V end lost 1 base, the J end lost 0 bases, and 4 bases lay between the germline ends. CDR3 length: 15 residues. The CDR3 DNA sequence: TGTGCCAGCAGCTTAGTTCTCTCTGGGGCCAACGTCCTGACTTTC. It specifies CASSLVLSGANVLTF.

The V call is TRBV19, the J call TRBJ1-2, with a possible D match to TRBD1 (5 bases). The CDR3 covers 13 residues. The germline V gene has CDR1 LNHDA and CDR2 SQIVND (reference sequence). V shed 3 bases and J shed 4 bases, with 9 bases lying between them. CDR3 nucleotide sequence: TGTGCCAGTAGTATGCAGGGCCTCTATGGCTACACCTTC. Translated, it gives CASSMQGLYGYTF.

This clone has only a few counts. The chain has TRBV2 and TRBJ1-5; tentatively, D is TRBD1 (6 bases). Germline assignment: CDR1 SNHLY and CDR2 FYNNEI. CDR3 length: 15 amino acids. The ends were cut back, 6 bases at V and 1 base at J, with 13 bases in the middle. In nucleotides, the CDR3 is TGTGCCAGCAGCCGCTCACAGGGAAGCAATCAGCCCCAGCATTTT. This translates into CASSRSQGSNQPQHF.

This clone was seen once. V gene TRBV7-2 combines with J gene TRBJ2-7, with 11 bases aligning to TRBD2. J lost 7 bases, V lost 6 bases, and 5 bases had no gene match. Looked up from germline, CDR1 is SGHTA and CDR2 is FQGNSA. The CDR3 consists of 13 residues. The CDR3 sequence is CASRTSGSNEQYF. The CDR3 nucleotides read TGTGCCAGCAGAACTAGCGGGAGTAATGAGCAGTACTTC.